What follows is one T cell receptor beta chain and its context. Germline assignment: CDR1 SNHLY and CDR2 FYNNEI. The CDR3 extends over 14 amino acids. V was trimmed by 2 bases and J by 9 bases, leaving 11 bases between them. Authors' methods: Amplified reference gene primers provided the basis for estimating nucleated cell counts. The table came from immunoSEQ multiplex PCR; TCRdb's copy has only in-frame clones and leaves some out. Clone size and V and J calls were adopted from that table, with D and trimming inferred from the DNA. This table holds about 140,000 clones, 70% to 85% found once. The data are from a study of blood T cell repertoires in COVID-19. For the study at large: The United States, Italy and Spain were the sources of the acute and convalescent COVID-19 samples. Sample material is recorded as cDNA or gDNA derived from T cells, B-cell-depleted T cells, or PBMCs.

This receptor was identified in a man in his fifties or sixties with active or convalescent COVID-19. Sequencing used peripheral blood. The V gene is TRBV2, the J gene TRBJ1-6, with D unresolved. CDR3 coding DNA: TGTGCCAGCAGTGAACTCTCTCGGGTTTCACCCCTCCACTTT. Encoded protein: CASSELSRVSPLHF. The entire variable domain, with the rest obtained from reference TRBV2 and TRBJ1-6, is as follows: EPEVTQTPSHQVTQMGQEVILRCVPISNHLYFYWYRQILGQKVEFLVSFYNNEISEKSEIFDDQFSVERPDGSNFTLKIRSTKLEDSAMYFCASSELSRVSPLHFGNGTRLTVT.